This T cell receptor beta chain was observed in a study of Ad26.COV2.S vaccination and SARS-CoV-2 variants. V trimming: 1 base; J trimming: 14 bases; junction bases outside the gene matches: 13. Germline CDR1 and CDR2: SGHTS and YDEGEE. The CDR3 sequence is 15 residues long. Stated treatment: 15 to 20 received Ad26.COV2.S at low or high dose, single or two shots; about 5 received placebo; per-sample allocation not given. All samples were drawn on day 63, counting from the first vaccine or placebo injection. An adult donor aged 18-55 years was enrolled in Boston. The data were produced by immunoSEQ multiplex PCR, yet TCRdb's version contains in-frame clones alone and is incomplete. The profile shows around 270,000 clones, roughly 89% of them singletons.

This TCR was sampled from a person between 18 and 65 years old who received the Ad26.COV2.S COVID-19 vaccine or a placebo. This chain uses TRBV5-8 with TRBJ2-1; 9 positions agree with TRBD2. This specimen was peripheral blood, taken in a trial of Ad26.COV2.S vaccine versus placebo. As DNA, the CDR3 is TGTGCCAGCAGCTTGACGTCCGGGACTAGCCCTCGGGAGTTCTTC. Residues: CASSLTSGTSPREFF.